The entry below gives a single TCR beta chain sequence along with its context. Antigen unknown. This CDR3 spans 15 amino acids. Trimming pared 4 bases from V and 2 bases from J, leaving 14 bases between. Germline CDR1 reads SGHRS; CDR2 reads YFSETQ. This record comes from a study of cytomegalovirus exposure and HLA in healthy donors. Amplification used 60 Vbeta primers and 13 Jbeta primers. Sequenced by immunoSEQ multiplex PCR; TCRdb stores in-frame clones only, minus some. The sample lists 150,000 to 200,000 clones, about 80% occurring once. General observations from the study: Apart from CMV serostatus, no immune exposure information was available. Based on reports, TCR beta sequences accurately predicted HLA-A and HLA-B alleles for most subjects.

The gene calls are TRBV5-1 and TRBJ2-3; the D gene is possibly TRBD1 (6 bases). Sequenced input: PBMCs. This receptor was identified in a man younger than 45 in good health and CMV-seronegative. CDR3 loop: CASSRDISPTDTQYF. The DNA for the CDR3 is TGCGCCAGCAGCCGGGACATTTCCCCCACAGATACGCAGTATTTT.